The 16 T cell receptor beta chains listed next were all sequenced from one sample in a study of graft-versus-host responses after intestinal transplantation. Grafts had their tissue processed, releasing intraepithelial and lamina propria lymphocytes. Sequenced by immunoSEQ multiplex PCR; TCRdb stores in-frame clones only, minus some. This sample has tens of thousands of clones, with 89% found just once. Sequences were derived from ileum tissue, sampled 350 to 400 days after transplant. These receptors originate from a human patient who received an intestinal transplant, so some T cells may come from the graft donor.

This rearrangement joins TRBV18 to TRBJ1-2; perhaps TRBD1 as D (5 bases). V was cut by 1 base and J by 1 base, with 16 bases left in between. The germline V gene has CDR1 KGHSH and CDR2 LQKENI. The CDR3 is 17 amino acids. CDR3 sequence reads: CASSPLVISTVNYGYTF. CDR3 bases: TGTGCCAGCTCACCACTCGTCATTTCGACAGTTAACTATGGCTACACCTTC.

As regards this clone: Other DNA variants within this sample encode the same CDR3. V usage is TRBV2 and J usage is TRBJ2-7; 7 bases map to TRBD1. The CDR3 is 14 amino acids. V dropped 7 bases and J dropped 0; count of bases not matched to a gene: 6. CDR1 and CDR2 (germline): SNHLY, FYNNEI. CDR3 DNA: TGTGCCAGCACCACCGGGACAGACTCCTACGAGCAGTACTTC. Amino acids: CASTTGTDSYEQYF.

The V gene is TRBV7-9, the J gene TRBJ1-2; perhaps TRBD1 as D (6 bases). This CDR3 spans 14 amino acids. The germline V gene has CDR1 SEHNR and CDR2 FQNEAQ (reference sequence). The V gene lost 4 bases and the J gene lost 5 bases, with 14 bases spanning the gap. The chain's CDR3 is CASSYTGSRYGYTF. The CDR3 coding sequence is TGTGCCAGCAGCTATACAGGGTCCCGGTATGGCTACACCTTC.

This clone was picked up a small number of times. J is TRBJ1-1 and V is TRBV5-6, with 8 bases fitting TRBD1. Germline loops: CDR1 SGHDT, CDR2 YYEEEE. J gave up 5 bases and V 4 bases, and 7 bases lay outside the gene matches. This CDR3 is built from 14 residues. DNA for the CDR3: TGTGCCAGCAGCACGGACAGGGCTGGGACTGAAGCTTTCTTT. Its protein is CASSTDRAGTEAFF.

This clone showed up just once. The CDR3 is CASSYGSGIPGNEQFF. The CDR3, as DNA: TGTGCCAGCAGTTACGGTAGCGGGATCCCGGGCAATGAGCAGTTCTTC. The gene calls are TRBV6-5 and TRBJ2-1, with 8 bases fitting TRBD2. The junction had 9 bases not matched to a gene; V was cut back by 2 bases and J by 6 bases. Germline V CDR1 and CDR2: MNHEY, SVGAGI. The CDR3 consists of 16 residues.

The chain carries TRBV2 and TRBJ2-5, with 8 bases lining up with TRBD1. Gene TRBJ2-7 matches the end of the DNA better, so the J call may be wrong. The CDR3 covers 14 residues. CDR1 and CDR2 from the germline V gene are SNHLY and FYNNEI. The CDR3 DNA follows: TGTGCCAGCAGTCGAGACAGGGGTAACTACGAGCAGTACTTC. Its translation is CASSRDRGNYEQYF.

The chain couples TRBV5-1 to TRBJ1-1; D possibly corresponds to TRBD1 (5 bases). This CDR3 comprises 13 residues. The ends were cut back, 4 bases at V and 8 bases at J, with 15 bases in the middle. CDR1 is SGHRS, CDR2 YFSETQ, per germline. The CDR3 DNA is TGCGCCAGCAGCGGGGCCTTAAGTGGCGAAGCTTTCTTT. This codes for CASSGALSGEAFF.

The chain uses TRBV15 and TRBJ2-7; D might be TRBD2 (5 bases). The CDR3 has 14 amino acids. Germline CDR1 LNHNV, CDR2 YYDKDF (reference sequence). V lost 2 bases and J lost 6, with 14 bases in between. CDR3 loop: CATSRWGVQSEQYF. In DNA form, the CDR3 reads TGTGCCACCAGCAGATGGGGAGTTCAAAGCGAGCAGTACTTC.

The chain uses TRBV6-5 and TRBJ1-1; D possibly corresponds to TRBD1 (6 bases). Germline V lookup: CDR1 MNHEY, CDR2 SVGAGI. The V end was cut by 2 bases, the J end by 4 bases, with 11 bases between. CDR3 length equals 14 residues. The CDR3 DNA is TGTGCCAGCAGTTACGGGGGGCTGGGCACTGAAGCTTTCTTT. Amino acid sequence: CASSYGGLGTEAFF.

The chain carries TRBV6-5 and TRBJ2-5; no clear D. V was trimmed by 6 bases and J by 1 base, leaving 12 bases between them. The CDR3 totals 14 residues. The germline gives CDR1 MNHEY, CDR2 SVGAGI. The CDR3 protein is CASSPAGPQETQYF. The CDR3 DNA sequence: TGTGCCAGCAGCCCAGCCGGTCCCCAAGAGACCCAGTACTTC.

The chain has TRBV30 and TRBJ1-2; TRBD1 matches at 7 bases. Germline V CDR1 and CDR2: GTSNPN, SVGIG (reference sequence). CDR3 length equals 12 residues. The V gene end was trimmed by 4 bases and the J gene end by 6 bases; junction bases not matched to a gene: 5. CDR3 sequence reads: CAWILQGHGYTF. The CDR3 DNA is TGTGCCTGGATCTTACAGGGGCATGGCTACACCTTC.

CDR3 in DNA: TGTGCCAGCAGTTACCGACAAAACAATGAGCAGTTCTTC. Protein: CASSYRQNNEQFF. This chain joins TRBV6-5 and TRBJ2-1; D remains unclear. CDR1 is MNHEY, CDR2 SVGAGI, per germline. The ends were cut back, 2 bases at V and 5 bases at J, with 7 bases in the middle. The CDR3 runs 13 residues.

J is TRBJ2-1 and V is TRBV7-3; D possibly uses TRBD1 or TRBD2 (6 bases each). The germline CDR1 and CDR2 sequences are SGHTA and FQGTGA. The length of the CDR3 is 14 residues. Trimming removed 0 bases from V and 6 bases from J, with 9 bases in between. CDR3 in amino acids: CASSLTGGGNEQFF. CDR3 bases: TGTGCCAGCAGCTTAACCGGGGGCGGCAATGAGCAGTTCTTC. Full variable domain (rest looked up from reference TRBV7-3 and TRBJ2-1): GAGVSQTPSNKVTEKGKYVELRCDPISGHTALYWYRQSLGQGPEFLIYFQGTGAADDSGLPNDRFFAVRPEGSVSTLKIQRTERGDSAVYLCASSLTGGGNEQFFGPGTRLTVL.

The chain has TRBV7-2 and TRBJ2-1, with TRBD2 as a possible D gene (6 bases). The CDR3 covers 16 residues. The germline CDR1 and CDR2 sequences are SGHTA and FQGNSA. V was cut by 5 bases and J by 2 bases, with 16 bases left in between. CDR3 nucleotide sequence: TGTGCCAGCAGCCCCGGATCCGCGGGAACCTACAATGAGCAGTTCTTC. This translates into CASSPGSAGTYNEQFF.

V is TRBV15 and J is TRBJ2-1; maybe TRBD2 (6 bases). Germline CDR1 and CDR2: LNHNV and YYDKDF (reference sequence). The V end was cut by 0 bases, the J end by 8 bases, with 20 bases between. This CDR3 contains 17 residues. The CDR3 protein is CATSREGAASPGDEQFF. CDR3 DNA: TGTGCCACCAGCAGAGAAGGGGCGGCTAGCCCGGGGGATGAGCAGTTCTTC.

The J gene is TRBJ1-4, the V gene TRBV5-1, with D possibly TRBD1 on 5 matching bases. Germline-derived CDR1 and CDR2 are SGHRS and YFSETQ. The germline V and J ends were trimmed by 3 bases and 12 bases, with 9 bases remaining between them. The CDR3 covers 11 residues. The CDR3 region has the DNA TGCGCCAGCAGCTGGCAGGGTGAACTGTTTTTT. Translated: CASSWQGELFF. Using reference TRBV5-1 and TRBJ1-4 for the parts outside the CDR3, the full variable domain is KAGVTQTPRYLIKTRGQQVTLSCSPISGHRSVSWYQQTPGQGLQFLFEYFSETQRNKGNFPGRFSGRQFSNSRSEMNVSTLELGDSALYLCASSWQGELFFGSGTQLSVL.